These 22 T cell receptor beta chains originate from one sample sequenced in a study of PD-L1 blockade in urothelial cancer. Regarding time point: peripheral blood 6 weeks after treatment start. Clones were read by immunoSEQ multiplex PCR, and TCRdb kept only the in-frame ones, dropping some. The sample has nearly 50,000 clones; approximately 80% are singletons. Sequencing used PBMCs, obtained around atezolizumab (anti-PD-L1) treatment. Receptors originate from a man aged 70-80 years with urothelial cancer.

The chain links TRBV7-2 to TRBJ2-7, with 8 bases fitting TRBD1. CDR1 is SGHTA and CDR2 is FQGNSA in the germline V gene. The J segment lost 3 bases and the V segment lost 3 bases, leaving 1 base of the junction unmatched. The CDR3 consists of 13 residues. For the CDR3, the DNA is TGTGCCAGCAGCTTCGGACAGGGCTACGAGCAGTACTTC. It translates to CASSFGQGYEQYF.

The rearrangement links TRBV5-1 to TRBJ2-3, with D maybe TRBD2 (5 bases). The V end was cut by 1 base, the J end by 1 base, with 19 bases between. The CDR3 is 18 residues long. The germline V gene has CDR1 SGHRS and CDR2 YFSETQ. The CDR3 DNA is TGCGCCAGCAGCTTGATGGGGATTAGCGTCGTCGGCACAGATACGCAGTATTTT. This encodes CASSLMGISVVGTDTQYF.

The chain carries TRBV30 and TRBJ2-1, with TRBD2 matching over 8 bases. The junction had 9 bases not matched to a gene; V was cut back by 2 bases and J by 3 bases. The germline CDR1 and CDR2 sequences are GTSNPN and SVGIG (reference sequence). The CDR3 totals 16 residues. CDR3 bases: TGTGCCTGGAGTTGGAGCGGGAGACCATTCTACAATGAGCAGTTCTTC. It is translated as CAWSWSGRPFYNEQFF.

The rearrangement joins TRBV7-9 to TRBJ1-1; D gene uncertain. The CDR3 contains 14 residues. With 5 bases removed from V and 3 bases from J, the gap between germline ends came to 13 bases. The germline V gene encodes CDR1 SEHNR and CDR2 FQNEAQ (reference sequence). In DNA form, the CDR3 reads TGTGCCAGCAGCCCTCCTTTTCGGTACACTGAAGCTTTCTTT. Encoded protein: CASSPPFRYTEAFF.

V usage is TRBV28 and J usage is TRBJ1-5, with TRBD1 identical over 9 bases. This CDR3 spans 16 amino acids. Germline V gene lookup returns CDR1 MDHEN and CDR2 SYDVKM. J was trimmed by 0 bases and V by 1 base; bases with no gene match: 1. CDR3 nucleotides: TGTGCCAGCAGTTTATTGGACAGGGGTAGCAATCAGCCCCAGCATTTT. This translates into CASSLLDRGSNQPQHF.

V is TRBV7-9 and J is TRBJ2-7, with 10 positions matching TRBD2. V dropped 3 bases and J dropped 3; count of bases not matched to a gene: 5. The CDR3 extends over 15 amino acids. Germline assignment: CDR1 SEHNR and CDR2 FQNEAQ (reference sequence). CDR3 region: CASSFRTSGGYEQYF. The DNA of the CDR3 is TGTGCCAGCAGCTTCCGGACTAGCGGAGGCTACGAGCAGTACTTC.

The J gene is TRBJ2-1, the V gene TRBV2; no reliable D call. The germline V and J ends were trimmed by 3 bases and 8 bases, with 5 bases remaining between them. Looked up from germline, CDR1 is SNHLY and CDR2 is FYNNEI. The CDR3 runs 11 residues. In nucleotides, the CDR3 is TGTGCCAGCAGTGAGTTCGATGAGCAGTTCTTC. Protein sequence: CASSEFDEQFF.

The chain uses TRBV6-1 and TRBJ2-7; D gene uncertain. The V and J ends lost 2 bases and 3 bases respectively, with 8 bases between them. Germline V gives CDR1 MNHNS, CDR2 SASEGT. This CDR3 region has 13 residues. The CDR3 bases are TGTGCCAGCAGTGAAACAGCTTACTACGAGCAGTACTTC. As protein: CASSETAYYEQYF.

The chain links TRBV29-1 to TRBJ2-7, with 8 bases fitting TRBD2. In germline, CDR1 is SQVTM, CDR2 ANQGSEA. J lost 0 bases, V lost 4 bases, and 2 bases had no gene match. This CDR3 spans 13 amino acids. CDR3 sequence reads: CSVVAGSSYEQYF. The CDR3 region has the DNA TGCAGCGTTGTAGCGGGAAGCTCCTACGAGCAGTACTTC.

The V and J genes are TRBV14 and TRBJ1-3; 7 nucleotides line up with TRBD1. Germline CDR1 and CDR2: SGHDN and FVKESK. V was clipped by 4 bases and J by 4 bases; unmatched bases: 7. The CDR3 runs 15 residues. CDR3 sequence: CASSPRTGAGNTIYF. CDR3 nucleotide sequence: TGTGCCAGCAGCCCCCGGACAGGAGCAGGAAACACCATATATTTT.

CDR3 sequence (DNA): TGTGCCAGTAGTATCCAGGGGGCAGGGAGGGGGACCCAGTACTTC. Amino acid sequence: CASSIQGAGRGTQYF. The chain combines TRBV19 with TRBJ2-5, with D perhaps matching TRBD1 (8 bases). The CDR3 totals 15 residues. V gave up 3 bases and J gave up 7 bases, with 18 bases separating them. Per the germline V gene, CDR1 is LNHDA and CDR2 is SQIVND (reference sequence).

The V and J genes are TRBV28 and TRBJ2-1; 8 bases agree with TRBD2. Unmatched junction bases numbered 3, after V lost 5 bases and J lost 6 bases. Germline CDR1 MDHEN, CDR2 SYDVKM. The CDR3 runs to 13 residues. This CDR3 reads CASSSGSRNEQFF. The CDR3 region has the DNA TGTGCCAGCAGTAGCGGGAGTCGCAATGAGCAGTTCTTC.

This clone was detected a few times. The rearrangement uses TRBV6-1 and TRBJ1-2; maybe TRBD1 (5 bases). Germline CDR1 reads MNHNS; CDR2 reads SASEGT. The CDR3 consists of 15 residues. Trimming cost V 5 bases and J 2 bases, with 15 bases left between them. Here the CDR3 reads CASSTQGRGNYGYTF. For the CDR3, the DNA is TGTGCCAGCAGTACTCAGGGAAGAGGCAACTATGGCTACACCTTC.

The V gene is TRBV5-1, the J gene TRBJ1-1, with 8 bases lining up with TRBD1. The junction had 5 bases not matched to a gene; V was cut back by 3 bases and J by 4 bases. Germline V gives CDR1 SGHRS, CDR2 YFSETQ. The CDR3 has 14 amino acids. CDR3: CASSSGQGVTEAFF. In DNA form, the CDR3 reads TGCGCCAGCAGCTCAGGACAGGGTGTCACTGAAGCTTTCTTT. The whole variable domain, remainder taken from reference TRBV5-1 and TRBJ1-1, is KAGVTQTPRYLIKTRGQQVTLSCSPISGHRSVSWYQQTPGQGLQFLFEYFSETQRNKGNFPGRFSGRQFSNSRSEMNVSTLELGDSALYLCASSSGQGVTEAFFGQGTRLTVV.

The chain recombines TRBV10-3 with TRBJ1-1, with D unresolved. This CDR3 contains 13 residues. CDR1 ENHRY and CDR2 SYGVKD come from the germline V gene. V was shortened by 0 bases and J by 1 base, with 3 bases between the two germline ends. The CDR3 DNA reads as TGTGCCATCAGTGAGTCGGCGAACACTGAAGCTTTCTTT. This gives the protein CAISESANTEAFF.

This sequence joins TRBV11-2 and TRBJ1-3, with D possibly being TRBD1 (5 bases). Trimming shortened V by 7 bases and J by 7 bases, and 17 bases separated the two germline ends. CDR3 length: 14 amino acids. Germline assignment: CDR1 SGHAT and CDR2 FQNNGV. The CDR3 is CASNLARAPNTIYF. The CDR3 DNA sequence: TGTGCCAGCAACCTGGCCAGGGCCCCGAACACCATATATTTT.

This sequence joins TRBV19 and TRBJ2-1, with D maybe TRBD2 (7 bases). V lost 4 bases and J lost 2, with 12 bases in between. Germline V CDR1 and CDR2: LNHDA, SQIVND (reference sequence). The CDR3 length is 15 residues. The CDR3 DNA follows: TGTGCCAGTAGTAGGGAGGGGGTTACCTACAATGAGCAGTTCTTC. As protein: CASSREGVTYNEQFF.

This rearrangement joins TRBV28 to TRBJ1-5, with TRBD1 as a possible D gene (5 bases). CDR1 is MDHEN, CDR2 SYDVKM, per germline. CDR3 length: 14 residues. Between the trimmed V and J ends, which lost 3 bases and 6 bases, there was a span of 12 bases. For the CDR3, the DNA is TGTGCCAGCAGTTTGGGGGGGGACGGTCAGCCCCAGCATTTT. Residues: CASSLGGDGQPQHF. Looking up the rest from reference TRBV28 and TRBJ1-5 gives the full variable domain: DVKVTQSSRYLVKRTGEKVFLECVQDMDHENMFWYRQDPGLGLRLIYFSYDVKMKEKGDIPEGYSVSREKKERFSLILESASTNQTSMYLCASSLGGDGQPQHFGDGTRLSIL.

The chain links TRBV29-1 to TRBJ2-1, with 8 bases identical to TRBD2. Germline CDR1 reads SQVTM; CDR2 reads ANQGSEA. The CDR3 contains 13 residues. V dropped 7 bases and J dropped 7; count of bases not matched to a gene: 9. The CDR3: CSAPGLDWNEQFF. DNA of the CDR3: TGCAGCGCCCCGGGACTAGACTGGAATGAGCAGTTCTTC.

J is TRBJ1-2 and V is TRBV5-5; possible D gene TRBD1, 5 bases. This CDR3 is built from 13 residues. The germline CDR1 and CDR2 sequences are SGHKS and YYEKEE (reference sequence). Trimming stripped 4 bases from V and 7 bases from J, with 14 bases between. The CDR3 bases are TGTGCCAGCAGCCCTGGGGGGTTAGGTGGCTACACCTTC. It codes for CASSPGGLGGYTF.

This chain connects TRBV18 to TRBJ2-1; 10 nucleotides agree with TRBD2. The germline V gene has CDR1 KGHSH and CDR2 LQKENI. With 8 bases clipped from V and 0 bases from J, the junction kept 1 base outside the gene matches. This CDR3 comprises 14 residues. CDR3 sequence (DNA): TGTGCCAGCGCTAGCGGGAGCTCCTACAATGAGCAGTTCTTC. Translating it yields CASASGSSYNEQFF.

CDR3 coding DNA: TGTGCCAGCAGCTTAGAACAGTCCACAGATACGCAGTATTTT. Translating gives CASSLEQSTDTQYF. The V and J genes are TRBV7-2 and TRBJ2-3; D remains ambiguous. The germline CDR1 and CDR2 sequences are SGHTA and FQGNSA. The CDR3 is 14 amino acids. Trimming stripped 1 base from V and 2 bases from J, with 7 bases between.